This T cell receptor (beta chain) was identified during a study of cytomegalovirus exposure and HLA in healthy donors. Findings and caveats of the study: Rarity marked most TCR sequences, yet some public TCRs occurred in many donors. Solely CMV serostatus was available to characterize immune exposure. What a later analysis reportedly showed was that an Asian-associated ancestry cluster had fewer N-insertions than the roughly 670-donor mean. TCR beta chains numbering some 160 were designated cytomegalovirus-associated.

Both 60 Vbeta primers and 13 Jbeta primers went into the PCR. Measured with immunoSEQ multiplex PCR; TCRdb has only the in-frame clones, and not every one. In the table there are roughly 56,000 clones, approximately 72% of which are singletons. CDR1 and CDR2 from the germline V gene are SGHRS and YFSETQ. The CDR3 consists of 16 residues. Losses at the gene ends were 2 bases for V and 7 bases for J; bases not matched to a gene: 7. In the case of this clone: Its antigen is not known.

This rearrangement joins TRBV5-1 to TRBJ1-6; 9 bases line up with TRBD1. Sequenced: PBMCs. The receptor was derived from a man in his forties or fifties in good health and CMV-seropositive. CDR3 in DNA: TGCGCCAGCAGCTTATCGGGACAGGGTCAAAATTCACCCCTCCACTTT. Its translation: CASSLSGQGQNSPLHF.